The next 30 T cell receptor beta chains were all read from a single sample in a study of response to subunit inactivated influenza vaccine. From the RT-PCR reads, TCRdb called clonotypes with MiXCR, one entry per CDR3 protein. The table has under 500,000 distinct CDR3 sequences, approximately 11% seen once; the top ten hold roughly 12%. This sample comprised PBMCs from blood, obtained about 40 days after vaccination. Every receptor here comes from a man aged 45-60 years who received an inactivated influenza vaccine.

This clonotype was detected many times. The CDR3, as DNA: TGTGCCAGCAGTTACTCGATACCGGTTTACGAGCAGTACTTC. Amino acid sequence: CASSYSIPVYEQYF. The V gene is TRBV6-5, the J gene TRBJ2-7; D is ambiguous. The CDR3 loop spans 14 amino acids. Germline V gene data show CDR1 as MNHEY and CDR2 as SVGAGI. Trimming took off 0 bases at V and 4 bases at J, with 10 bases between the two ends.

Only a few counts were recorded for this clonotype. The chain recombines TRBV6-2 or TRBV6-3 with TRBJ2-5, with D unclear. This CDR3 is 14 amino acids long. Trimming took 0 bases from V and 3 from J, leaving 8 bases between them. The germline V gene encodes CDR1 MNHEY and CDR2 SVGEGT. The CDR3 DNA is TGTGCCAGCAGTTACTCGGACCGGAAAGAGACCCAGTACTTC. Its translation is CASSYSDRKETQYF.

This clonotype was observed a handful of times. V gene TRBV6-4 combines with J gene TRBJ2-1; 7 bases line up with TRBD1. V lost 5 bases, J lost 7 bases, and 5 bases stayed unmatched. The germline V gene encodes CDR1 MRHNA and CDR2 SNTAGT. CDR3 length equals 13 residues. The CDR3 sequence is CASSNEGANEQFF. For the CDR3, the DNA is TGTGCCAGCAGTAATGAGGGGGCGAATGAGCAGTTCTTC.

This chain uses TRBV24-1 with TRBJ2-1; no clear D. Trimming pared 8 bases from V and 1 base from J, leaving 17 bases between. Germline CDR1 reads KGHDR; CDR2 reads SFDVKD. This CDR3 is built from 16 residues. The CDR3 sequence: CATMPPGGESYNEQFF. The CDR3 nucleotides read TGTGCCACCATGCCCCCGGGCGGAGAGTCCTACAATGAGCAGTTCTTC.

This rearrangement joins TRBV4-1 to TRBJ2-5, with 13 nucleotides matching TRBD2. The trim removed 5 bases at V and 5 bases at J, leaving 5 bases unmatched. This CDR3 comprises 15 residues. Germline values: CDR1 MGHRA, CDR2 YSYEKL. CDR3 amino acids: CASSAGTSGVETQYF. In DNA form, the CDR3 reads TGCGCCAGCAGCGCCGGGACTAGCGGGGTGGAGACCCAGTACTTC.

This clonotype showed up just a few times. This chain joins TRBV12-3 or TRBV12-4 and TRBJ2-3; TRBD1 or TRBD2 may be the D gene (5 bases each). V gave up 4 bases and J gave up 2 bases, with 13 bases separating them. The CDR3 totals 15 residues. Written as DNA, the CDR3 is TGTGCCAGCAGTTCCTGGGACCTACTCACAGATACGCAGTATTTT. Amino acids: CASSSWDLLTDTQYF.

This chain uses TRBV6-2 or TRBV6-3 with TRBJ2-3, with TRBD1 matching 8 bases. The germline CDR1 and CDR2 sequences are MNHEY and SVGEGT. V lost 8 bases, J lost 9 bases, and 13 bases stayed unmatched. This CDR3 is built from 14 residues. CDR3 DNA: TGTGCCAGCTGCTCGGACAGGGCTAAGCAAACGCAGTATTTT. Encoded protein: CASCSDRAKQTQYF.

This clonotype was counted ten times or more. V gene TRBV5-1 combines with J gene TRBJ2-7; 8 bases line up with TRBD1. Germline loops: CDR1 SGHRS, CDR2 YFSETQ. V lost 6 bases and J lost 4; bases outside the gene matches: 9. There are 14 residues in the CDR3. The CDR3 loop is CASKAGTGPYEQYF. CDR3 nucleotide sequence: TGCGCCAGCAAAGCCGGGACAGGACCTTACGAGCAGTACTTC.

This clonotype occurred a few times. The CDR3: CASSTWTGVQYF. The CDR3, as DNA: TGTGCCAGCAGCACCTGGACAGGGGTGCAGTACTTC. This rearrangement joins TRBV7-2 to TRBJ2-7; 9 bases are shared with TRBD1. The germline V gene encodes CDR1 SGHTA and CDR2 FQGNSA. After removal of 5 bases from V and 9 bases from J, the junction contained 5 bases not matched to a gene. The CDR3 totals 12 residues.

The table lists this clonotype with a few counts. The rearrangement links TRBV12-3 or TRBV12-4 to TRBJ2-5; TRBD2 might be the D (6 bases). V lost 7 bases and J lost 1, with 16 bases in between. The CDR3 covers 15 residues. In nucleotides, the CDR3 is TGTGCCAGCACTCCCTCGGGGCGGGGCCAAGAGACCCAGTACTTC. Translating gives CASTPSGRGQETQYF.

This clonotype has at least ten counts. The rearrangement uses TRBV12-3 or TRBV12-4 and TRBJ1-5, with 7 bases aligning to TRBD1. CDR3 length equals 15 residues. The J segment lost 5 bases and the V segment lost 2 bases, leaving 6 bases of the junction unmatched. CDR3 sequence (DNA): TGTGCCAGCAGTTTAACAGGGGAGGCGTATCAGCCCCAGCATTTT. Amino acid sequence: CASSLTGEAYQPQHF.

The chain joins TRBV30 to TRBJ1-2; D remains unclear. The CDR3 contains 11 residues. From germline, CDR1 is GTSNPN and CDR2 SVGIG (reference sequence). Trimming removed 5 bases from V and 7 bases from J, with 11 bases in between. This CDR3 is CAWGTNFGYTF. The CDR3, as DNA: TGTGCCTGGGGAACTAATTTTGGCTACACCTTC.

This clonotype has just a few counts. V and J are TRBV20-1 and TRBJ2-1; possible D gene TRBD2, 6 bases. CDR1 DFQATT and CDR2 SNEGSKA come from the germline V gene (reference sequence). The CDR3 sequence is 14 residues long. Trimming shortened V by 3 bases and J by 2 bases, and 11 bases separated the two germline ends. CDR3 protein: CSASRWGAYNEQFF. The CDR3 DNA is TGCAGTGCTAGCCGCTGGGGGGCCTACAATGAGCAGTTCTTC.

This clonotype has a handful of counts. The chain joins TRBV10-3 to TRBJ1-5; 8 bases fit TRBD1. The J segment lost 1 base and the V segment lost 9 bases, leaving 2 bases of the junction unmatched. Per the germline V gene, CDR1 is ENHRY and CDR2 is SYGVKD. The CDR3 length is 13 residues. The CDR3 DNA is TGTGCCATAGGACAGGGAAGCAATCAGCCCCAGCATTTT. This gives the protein CAIGQGSNQPQHF.

Turning to this clonotype: A clone one base away is much larger, so this may be a read error. The chain joins TRBV12-3 or TRBV12-4 to TRBJ1-5; 9 bases agree with TRBD1. The CDR3 sequence is 13 residues long. CDR3 nucleotides: TGTTCCAGCAGTCGGGACAGGGATCAACCCCAGCATTTT. This gives the protein CSSSRDRDQPQHF.

The V and J genes are TRBV28 and TRBJ2-2; TRBD1 is a possible D gene (6 bases). Germline-derived CDR1 and CDR2 are MDHEN and SYDVKM. V lost 6 bases and J 6 bases, leaving 14 bases between the germline ends. This CDR3 is 14 amino acids long. CDR3 sequence: CASRLIQGAGELFF. The DNA for the CDR3 is TGTGCCAGCAGGCTAATACAGGGAGCCGGGGAGCTGTTTTTT.

This chain connects TRBV4-3 to TRBJ2-7, with no clear D. The CDR3 loop spans 16 amino acids. Germline V gene lookup returns CDR1 LGHNA and CDR2 YSLEER. Trimming took 0 bases from V and 3 from J, leaving 15 bases between them. The CDR3 nucleotides read TGCGCCAGCAGCCAAGATTTAGGTACAGCCAGCTACGAGCAGTACTTC. This translates into CASSQDLGTASYEQYF.

The gene calls are TRBV28 and TRBJ2-7; D might be TRBD1 or TRBD2, each matching 5 bases. Between the trimmed V and J ends, which lost 1 base and 3 bases, there was a span of 28 bases. Germline V gives CDR1 MDHEN, CDR2 SYDVKM. The CDR3 length is 20 residues. The CDR3 reads CASSLLSRGPGVPGFYEQYF. The CDR3 coding sequence is TGTGCCAGCAGTTTATTAAGTAGGGGACCCGGCGTACCAGGATTCTACGAGCAGTACTTC.

This clonotype was detected many times. The chain combines TRBV12-3 or TRBV12-4 with TRBJ2-7, with unresolved D. The CDR3 extends over 13 amino acids. V was trimmed by 3 bases and J by 3 bases, leaving 9 bases between them. The CDR3 coding sequence is TGTGCCAGCAGTTTGGGCCGCCTCTACGAGCAGTACTTC. As protein: CASSLGRLYEQYF.

This clonotype showed up just a few times. The gene calls are TRBV12-5 and TRBJ1-1; 8 bases map to TRBD1. Germline CDR1 is LGHNT and CDR2 is FRNRAP. The CDR3 consists of 15 residues. V lost 4 bases, J lost 10 bases, and 14 bases stayed unmatched. The DNA for the CDR3 is TGTGCTAGTGGTTCTGTGTGGACAGGGTCTTCCTCAGCTTTCTTT. This translates into CASGSVWTGSSSAFF.

The V and J genes are TRBV5-1 and TRBJ2-3, with 8 bases fitting TRBD2. The CDR3 contains 15 residues. CDR1 SGHRS and CDR2 YFSETQ come from the germline V gene. J lost 5 bases, V lost 1 base, and 6 bases had no gene match. The CDR3 sequence: CASSLNVAGRDTQYF. As DNA, the CDR3 is TGCGCCAGCAGCTTGAACGTAGCGGGGAGAGATACGCAGTATTTT.

The chain employs TRBV5-1 and TRBJ2-2; D gene ambiguous. CDR3 length equals 15 residues. The V and J ends lost 1 base and 4 bases respectively, with 11 bases between them. The germline V gene encodes CDR1 SGHRS and CDR2 YFSETQ. The CDR3 region has the DNA TGCGCCAGCAGCTTGCCGGCAGCAGGCACCGGGGAGCTGTTTTTT. Protein product: CASSLPAAGTGELFF.

The V gene is TRBV20-1, the J gene TRBJ2-5; 9 nucleotides agree with TRBD2. CDR1 and CDR2 from the germline V gene are DFQATT and SNEGSKA (reference sequence). This CDR3 region has 14 residues. Unmatched junction bases numbered 5, after V lost 4 bases and J lost 2 bases. In nucleotides, the CDR3 is TGCAGTGCTAATAGCGGGGGAAAGCAAGAGACCCAGTACTTC. Translating gives CSANSGGKQETQYF.

This clonotype was seen many times. The chain has TRBV24-1 and TRBJ2-5; no firm D call. Per germline, CDR1 KGHDR and CDR2 SFDVKD. This CDR3 region has 13 residues. The V end was cut by 7 bases, the J end by 5 bases, with 13 bases between. The chain's CDR3 is CATSPDWGETQYF. The CDR3 DNA follows: TGTGCCACCAGCCCCGATTGGGGTGAGACCCAGTACTTC.

This clonotype was observed a few times. The chain joins TRBV7-2 to TRBJ1-4; D unclear. CDR1 and CDR2 from the germline V gene are SGHTA and FQGNSA. Trimming took 1 base from V and 8 from J, leaving 11 bases between them. The CDR3 runs 14 residues. CDR3 protein: CASSLVGYGEKLFF. The CDR3 bases are TGTGCCAGCAGCTTAGTCGGGTACGGCGAAAAACTGTTTTTT.

The gene calls are TRBV5-1 and TRBJ2-2; D not resolved. The CDR3 sequence is 16 residues long. Germline lookup yields CDR1 SGHRS and CDR2 YFSETQ. V lost 0 bases to trimming and J lost 1 base, with 10 bases between them. The CDR3 nucleotides are TGCGCCAGCAGCTTGGGACGCGGAGTGAACACCGGGGAGCTGTTTTTT. Translation gives CASSLGRGVNTGELFF.

This clonotype was counted at least ten times. This chain uses TRBV7-9 with TRBJ1-5, with D hard to call. This CDR3 region has 13 residues. Trimming took 1 base from V and 7 from J, leaving 8 bases between them. Germline V CDR1 and CDR2: SEHNR, FQNEAQ (reference sequence). CDR3 in amino acids: CASSLGPGQPQHF. DNA for the CDR3: TGTGCCAGCAGCTTAGGCCCGGGGCAGCCCCAGCATTTT.

This clonotype was seen a handful of times. This chain links TRBV6-1 with TRBJ2-7; 8 bases fit TRBD1. The CDR3 has 14 amino acids. In germline, CDR1 is MNHNS, CDR2 SASEGT. V was pared by 7 bases and J by 6 bases, with 11 bases of the junction left unmatched. Here the CDR3 DNA reads TGTGCCAGCACCCCGCGGACAGGGATCGCCGAGCAGTACTTC. Translated: CASTPRTGIAEQYF.

CDR3 bases: TGTGCCACACAGAGGGGGACGATGAACACCGGGGAGCTGTTTTTT. The encoded protein is CATQRGTMNTGELFF. The V and J genes are TRBV27 and TRBJ2-2; the D gene is possibly TRBD1 (6 bases). The germline gives CDR1 MNHEY, CDR2 SMNVEV (reference sequence). The CDR3 runs 15 residues. V shed 10 bases and J shed 1 base, with 16 bases lying between them.

This clonotype was seen a few times. This chain uses TRBV2 with TRBJ1-2; D is undetermined. Germline V gene lookup returns CDR1 SNHLY and CDR2 FYNNEI. The length of the CDR3 is 15 residues. V lost 5 bases and J 2 bases, leaving 15 bases between the germline ends. This chain's CDR3 is CASSSDGGSNYGYTF. The CDR3 DNA sequence: TGTGCCAGCAGTTCTGACGGAGGGAGCAACTATGGCTACACCTTC.